This record covers a single TCR beta chain. The target antigen is unknown. This specimen comes from a study of siplizumab effects on memory and regulatory T cells. Study-level findings and limits: Suppressive capability of dividing Tregs from siplizumab cultures went unverified. In roughly 75-95% of proliferating CD4+ or CD8+ clones, a naive or memory phenotype could not be assigned. Mapping to unstimulated subsets was achieved for only a minor fraction of alloreactive clones. Where siplizumab was present, mappable alloreactive CD4+ clones averaged about 67% Treg-derived, compared with roughly 30% in controls.

Repertoires were generated with immunoSEQ multiplex PCR, while TCRdb's copy carries only in-frame clones and drops some. This table holds about 110,000 clones, about 92% found once. Germline V gene data show CDR1 as DFQATT and CDR2 as SNEGSKA (reference sequence). CDR3 length equals 11 residues. V lost 1 base, J lost 4 bases, and 5 bases lay in between. The TCR comes from a human donor in good health. The specimen sequenced was CD4+ T cells sorted from blood. The chain joins TRBV20-1 to TRBJ2-7; no definite D call. CDR3 amino acids: CSARGEYEQYF. Here the CDR3 DNA reads TGCAGTGCTAGAGGGGAATACGAGCAGTACTTC.